This T cell receptor (beta chain) originates from a study of technical replicates of blood from a handful of donors. The CDR3 is 16 amino acids. V shed 4 bases, J shed 8 bases, and the junction held 15 bases outside the gene matches. Germline CDR1 and CDR2: LNHDA and SQIVND (reference sequence). Only in-frame clones appear in the TCRdb table, and some are missing; sequencing was by immunoSEQ multiplex PCR. The sample contains 60,000 to 80,000 clones, around nine tenths of which appear only once. Specimen: PBMCs. This chain joins TRBV19 and TRBJ1-2; 8 bases match TRBD1. The TCR sequence derives from a human donor in good health. Some clones in this sample may be carry-over from other donors' samples. CDR3 nucleotides: TGTGCCAGTAGTACCAGCCGGACAGGGCCTAGGAGCGGCTACACCTTC. Translation gives CASSTSRTGPRSGYTF.